This TCR beta chain was sequenced in a study of cytomegalovirus exposure and HLA in healthy donors. Study-level results: Judged likely to be a sequencing artifact was a cluster of highly shared sequence variants. It was assumed in the presence/absence analyses that sequencing depth was roughly uniform across donors. Rarity held for most TCR sequences, but there were some public TCRs that occurred in many donors.

Trimming removed 3 bases from V and 3 bases from J, with 6 bases in between. The CDR3 sequence is 11 residues long. Per germline, CDR1 DFQATT and CDR2 SNEGSKA (reference sequence). Concerning this clone: Its specificity is unknown.

This PCR relied on a set of 60 Vbeta primers and 13 Jbeta primers. Per the original data handling: As a later analysis found, there were 70 million to 90 million unique TCR beta chains, of which some 9.9 million were shared. Libraries were prepared by immunoSEQ multiplex PCR; TCRdb keeps only in-frame clonotypes and omits some of them. That table supplies the V and J calls and clone size; D and trimming were determined from the DNA. Of some 150,000 clones in the sample, just under 85% are singletons; the top ten hold approximately 2%. The sample consisted of PBMCs. The receptor was isolated from a woman in her thirties or forties in good health and CMV-seronegative. The chain joins TRBV20-1 to TRBJ2-7, with D possibly being TRBD2 (5 bases). CDR3 residues: CSASRGYEQYF. CDR3 nucleotide sequence: TGCAGTGCTAGTCGGGGCTACGAGCAGTACTTC.